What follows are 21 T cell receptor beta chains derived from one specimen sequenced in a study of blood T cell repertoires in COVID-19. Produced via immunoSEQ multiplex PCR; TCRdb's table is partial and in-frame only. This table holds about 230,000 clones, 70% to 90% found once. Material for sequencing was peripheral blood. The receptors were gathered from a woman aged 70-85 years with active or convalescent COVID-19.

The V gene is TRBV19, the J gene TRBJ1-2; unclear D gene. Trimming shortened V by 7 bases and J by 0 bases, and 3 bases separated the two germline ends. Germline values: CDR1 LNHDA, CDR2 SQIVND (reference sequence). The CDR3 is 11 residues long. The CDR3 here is CASTANYGYTF. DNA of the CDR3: TGTGCCAGTACAGCTAACTATGGCTACACCTTC.

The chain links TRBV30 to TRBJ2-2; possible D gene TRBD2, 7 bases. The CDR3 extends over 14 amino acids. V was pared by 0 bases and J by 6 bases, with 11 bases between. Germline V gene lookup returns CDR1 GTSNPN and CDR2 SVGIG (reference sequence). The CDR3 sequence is CAWSVKGGPGELFF. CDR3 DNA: TGTGCCTGGAGTGTAAAGGGGGGGCCCGGGGAGCTGTTTTTT.

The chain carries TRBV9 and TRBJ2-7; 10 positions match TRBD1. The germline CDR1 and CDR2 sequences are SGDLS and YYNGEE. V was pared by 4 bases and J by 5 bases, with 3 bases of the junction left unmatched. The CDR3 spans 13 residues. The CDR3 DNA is TGTGCCAGCAGCCTAGGGACAGGGGACGAGCAGTACTTC. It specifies CASSLGTGDEQYF.

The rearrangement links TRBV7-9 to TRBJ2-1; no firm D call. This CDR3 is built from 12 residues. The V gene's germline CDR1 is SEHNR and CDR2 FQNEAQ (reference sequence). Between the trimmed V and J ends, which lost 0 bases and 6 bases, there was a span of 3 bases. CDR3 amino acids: CASSLASNEQFF. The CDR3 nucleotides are TGTGCCAGCAGCTTAGCTAGCAATGAGCAGTTCTTC. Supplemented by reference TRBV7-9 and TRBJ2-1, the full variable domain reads DTGVSQNPRHKITKRGQNVTFRCDPISEHNRLYWYRQTLGQGPEFLTYFQNEAQLEKSRLLSDRFSAERPKGSFSTLEIQRTEQGDSAMYLCASSLASNEQFFGPGTRLTVL.

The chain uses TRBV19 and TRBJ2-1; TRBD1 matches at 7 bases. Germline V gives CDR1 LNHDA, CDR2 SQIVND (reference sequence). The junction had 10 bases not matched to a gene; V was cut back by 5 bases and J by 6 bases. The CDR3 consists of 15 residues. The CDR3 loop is CASSFLGTAPNEQFF. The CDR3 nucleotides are TGTGCCAGTAGTTTCCTCGGGACAGCACCCAATGAGCAGTTCTTC.

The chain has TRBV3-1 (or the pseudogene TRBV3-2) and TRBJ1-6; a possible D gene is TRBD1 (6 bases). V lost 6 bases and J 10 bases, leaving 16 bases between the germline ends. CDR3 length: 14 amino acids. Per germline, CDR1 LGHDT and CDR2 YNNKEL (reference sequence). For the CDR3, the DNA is TGTGCCAGCAGAACACAGGGTTTTCAATCACCCCTCCACTTT. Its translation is CASRTQGFQSPLHF.

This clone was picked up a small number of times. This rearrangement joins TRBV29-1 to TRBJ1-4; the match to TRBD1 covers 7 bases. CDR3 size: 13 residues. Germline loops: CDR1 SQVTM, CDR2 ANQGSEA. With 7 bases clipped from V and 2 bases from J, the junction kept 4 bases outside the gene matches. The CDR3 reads CSATGYTNEKLFF. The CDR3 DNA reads TGCAGCGCGACAGGGTACACTAATGAAAAACTGTTTTTT.

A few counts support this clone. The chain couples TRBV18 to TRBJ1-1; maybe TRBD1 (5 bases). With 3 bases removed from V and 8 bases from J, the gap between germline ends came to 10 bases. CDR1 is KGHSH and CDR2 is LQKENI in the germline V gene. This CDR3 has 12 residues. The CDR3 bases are TGTGCCAGCTCACCTGGACACCTAGAAGCTTTCTTT. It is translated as CASSPGHLEAFF.

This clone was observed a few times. The CDR3 sequence is CASKPTGTLGTEAFF. The CDR3 region has the DNA TGTGCCAGCAAGCCAACAGGGACCTTGGGCACTGAAGCTTTCTTT. The chain recombines TRBV6-5 with TRBJ1-1; the D gene is possibly TRBD1 (6 bases). Germline values: CDR1 MNHEY, CDR2 SVGAGI. The CDR3 has 15 residues. Trimming removed 7 bases from V and 4 bases from J, with 19 bases in between.

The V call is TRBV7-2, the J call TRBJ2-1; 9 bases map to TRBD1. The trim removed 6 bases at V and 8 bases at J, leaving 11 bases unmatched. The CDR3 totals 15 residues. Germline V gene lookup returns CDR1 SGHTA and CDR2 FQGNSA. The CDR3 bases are TGTGCCAGCAGTCGTAGACAGGGGGTGGAGGATGAGCAGTTCTTC. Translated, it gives CASSRRQGVEDEQFF.

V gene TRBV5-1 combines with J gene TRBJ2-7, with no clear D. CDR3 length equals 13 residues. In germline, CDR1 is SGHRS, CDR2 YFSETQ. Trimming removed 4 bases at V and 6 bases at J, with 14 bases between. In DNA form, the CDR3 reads TGCGCCAGCAGCCCACCCGCGGCCGCCGAGCAGTACTTC. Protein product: CASSPPAAAEQYF.

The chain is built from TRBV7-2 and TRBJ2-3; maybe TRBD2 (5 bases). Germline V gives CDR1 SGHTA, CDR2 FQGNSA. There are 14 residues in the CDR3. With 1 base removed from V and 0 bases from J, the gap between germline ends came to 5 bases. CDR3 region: CASSLGLSTDTQYF. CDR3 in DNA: TGTGCCAGCAGCTTAGGACTAAGCACAGATACGCAGTATTTT.

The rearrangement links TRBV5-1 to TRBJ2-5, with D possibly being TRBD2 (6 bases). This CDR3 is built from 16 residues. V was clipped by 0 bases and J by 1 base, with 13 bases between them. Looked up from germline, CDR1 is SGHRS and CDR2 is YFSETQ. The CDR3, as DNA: TGCGCCAGCAGCTTGGCTAATATGGAGGGCCAAGAGACCCAGTACTTC. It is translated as CASSLANMEGQETQYF.

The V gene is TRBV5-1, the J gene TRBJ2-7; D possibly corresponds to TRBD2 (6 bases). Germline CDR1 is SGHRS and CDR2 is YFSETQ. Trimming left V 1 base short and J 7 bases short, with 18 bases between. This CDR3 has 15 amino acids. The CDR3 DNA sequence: TGCGCCAGCAGCTTGTCCGCAGGAACCGCGGGGGAGCAGTACTTC. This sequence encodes CASSLSAGTAGEQYF.

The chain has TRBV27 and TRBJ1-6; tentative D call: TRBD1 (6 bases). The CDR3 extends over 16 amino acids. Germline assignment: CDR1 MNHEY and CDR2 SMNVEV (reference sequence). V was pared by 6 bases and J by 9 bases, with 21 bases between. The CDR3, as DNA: TGTGCCAGCAGGCGCACAGGGACGAGGACCCGTTCACCCCTCCACTTT. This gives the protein CASRRTGTRTRSPLHF.

CDR3 sequence: CASSAKQGADEQYF. The CDR3 bases are TGTGCCAGTAGTGCCAAACAGGGGGCGGACGAGCAGTACTTC. This sequence joins TRBV19 and TRBJ2-7; TRBD1 matches 9 bases. Germline lookup yields CDR1 LNHDA and CDR2 SQIVND (reference sequence). The CDR3 has 14 amino acids. J lost 5 bases, V lost 5 bases, and 7 bases had no gene match.

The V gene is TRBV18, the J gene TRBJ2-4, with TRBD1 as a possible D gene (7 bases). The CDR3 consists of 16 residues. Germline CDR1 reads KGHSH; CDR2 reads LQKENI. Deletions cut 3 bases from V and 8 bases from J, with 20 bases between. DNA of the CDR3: TGTGCCAGCTCACCCATCGGAGGGACAGCAGGGGACATTCAGTACTTC. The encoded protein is CASSPIGGTAGDIQYF.

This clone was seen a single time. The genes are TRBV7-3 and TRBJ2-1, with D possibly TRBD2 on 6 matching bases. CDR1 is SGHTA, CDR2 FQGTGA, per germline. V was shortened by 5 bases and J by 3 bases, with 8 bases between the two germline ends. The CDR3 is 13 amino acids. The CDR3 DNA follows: TGTGCCAGCAGCCCGGGGGTCTACAATGAGCAGTTCTTC. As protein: CASSPGVYNEQFF.

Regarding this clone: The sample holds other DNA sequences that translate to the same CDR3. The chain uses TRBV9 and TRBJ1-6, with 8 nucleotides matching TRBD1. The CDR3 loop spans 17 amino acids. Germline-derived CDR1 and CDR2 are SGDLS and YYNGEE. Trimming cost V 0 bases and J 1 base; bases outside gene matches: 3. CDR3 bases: TGTGCCAGCAGCGTAGGACAGGGGAGGTCCTATAATTCACCCCTCCACTTT. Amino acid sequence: CASSVGQGRSYNSPLHF.

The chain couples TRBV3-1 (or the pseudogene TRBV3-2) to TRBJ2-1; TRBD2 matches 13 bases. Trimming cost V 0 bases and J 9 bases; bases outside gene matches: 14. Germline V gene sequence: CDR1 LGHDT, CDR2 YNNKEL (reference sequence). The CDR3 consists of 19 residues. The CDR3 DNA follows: TGTGCCAGCAGCCAAGAGAGAACTAGCGGGAGGGGGCGGCCTAGTGAGCAGTTCTTC. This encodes CASSQERTSGRGRPSEQFF.

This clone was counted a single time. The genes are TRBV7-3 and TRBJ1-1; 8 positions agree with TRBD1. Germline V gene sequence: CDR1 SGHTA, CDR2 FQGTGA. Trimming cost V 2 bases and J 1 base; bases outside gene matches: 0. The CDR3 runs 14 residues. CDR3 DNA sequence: TGTGCCAGCAGCTTACAGGGGGCGAACACTGAAGCTTTCTTT. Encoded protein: CASSLQGANTEAFF.